These 19 T cell receptor beta chains were sequenced from one sample in a study of tumor and adjacent non-tumor tissue in lung cancer. This sample's RNA came from whole unsorted tissue. More than 3 cm separated this lung sample from the edge of the tumor. The library came from three nested PCR rounds adapted from ARM-PCR protocols. TCRdb re-called the multiplex PCR reads through MiXCR, storing one row per CDR3 protein. The profile shows 44,000 or so distinct CDR3 sequences, roughly three fifths of them singletons. The sequenced sample consisted of distant non-tumor lung tissue. The receptors were gathered from a woman between 40 and 55 years old with non-small cell lung cancer.

The chain couples TRBV7-9 to TRBJ2-7, with TRBD1 matching 8 bases. Germline CDR1 reads SEHNR; CDR2 reads FQNEAQ (reference sequence). V dropped 4 bases and J dropped 3; count of bases not matched to a gene: 11. This CDR3 contains 16 residues. The CDR3 sequence: CASSSSGQDWIYEQYF. As DNA, the CDR3 is TGTGCCAGCAGCTCGTCGGGACAGGACTGGATCTACGAGCAGTACTTC.

This sequence joins TRBV29-1 and TRBJ2-1; 8 bases fit TRBD2. The germline gives CDR1 SQVTM, CDR2 ANQGSEA. Losses at the gene ends were 1 base for V and 9 bases for J; bases not matched to a gene: 8. This CDR3 contains 14 residues. The CDR3 nucleotides are TGCAGCGTTGAAGGAGTAGCGGGGAGGGGTGAGCAGTTCTTC. Residues: CSVEGVAGRGEQFF.

This clonotype appeared many times. A much larger clone differs by one base, so this may be a read error. The V gene is TRBV11-2, the J gene TRBJ2-7, with a tentative D call TRBD1 (6 bases). V lost 5 bases and J lost 5, with 16 bases in between. The V gene's germline CDR1 is SGHAT and CDR2 FQNNGV. This CDR3 is built from 14 residues. The CDR3 sequence: CASSVPGTSDEQYF. The DNA for the CDR3 is TGTGCCAGCAGCGTTCCCGGGACATCCGACGAGCAGTACTTC.

Concerning this clonotype itself: A read error may explain this, as a much larger clone is one base away. The chain uses TRBV5-8 and TRBJ2-1, with D uncertain. The CDR3 runs to 15 residues. V was clipped by 0 bases and J by 7 bases, with 14 bases between them. The V gene's germline CDR1 is SGHTS and CDR2 YDEGEE. The CDR3 sequence is CASSLGLLAGNEQFF. The CDR3 nucleotides are TGTGCCAGCAGCTTGGGCCTGTTGGCAGGAAATGAGCAGTTCTTC. Variable domain in full (rest from reference TRBV5-8 and TRBJ2-1): EAGVTQSPTHLIKTRGQQATLRCSPISGHTSVYWYQQALGLGLQFLLWYDEGEERNRGNFPPRFSGRQFPNYSSELNVNALELEDSALYLCASSLGLLAGNEQFFGPGTRLTVL.

The chain links TRBV6-2 or TRBV6-3 to TRBJ2-1; tentative D call: TRBD2 (6 bases). CDR1 is MNHEY, CDR2 SVGEGT, per germline. The CDR3 covers 15 residues. DNA for the CDR3: TGTGCGGGCAGTGCCGGGGACTGGACCGGCAATGAGCAGTTCTTC. It encodes CAGSAGDWTGNEQFF.

A single count supports this clonotype. A read error is possible here, since a much larger clone lies one base away. The J gene is TRBJ2-5, the V gene TRBV28; D ambiguous. Trimming removed 5 bases from V and 14 bases from J, with 15 bases in between. The CDR3 loop spans 11 amino acids. Germline V lookup: CDR1 MDHEN, CDR2 SYDVKM. This CDR3 is CASSMETSTYF. As DNA, the CDR3 is TGTGCCAGCAGTATGGAGACTTCCACTTACTTC.

Of note for this clonotype: A much larger clone lies one base from this, so it may be a read error. This sequence joins TRBV20-1 and TRBJ2-6; D may be TRBD2 (6 bases). Germline loops: CDR1 DFQATT, CDR2 SNEGSKA (reference sequence). The CDR3 loop spans 16 amino acids. V lost 3 bases, J lost 0 bases, and 12 bases lay in between. CDR3 sequence: CSARVSGRSGANVLTF. CDR3 sequence (DNA): TGCAGTGCTAGGGTTAGCGGACGCTCTGGGGCCAACGTCCTGACTTTC.

In its sample, this clonotype is medium-sized. This rearrangement joins TRBV12-3 or TRBV12-4 to TRBJ2-7; D gene unclear. This CDR3 contains 14 residues. Between the trimmed V and J ends, which lost 4 bases and 2 bases, there was a span of 12 bases. The CDR3 nucleotides read TGTGCCAGCAGTTCGCAGACAAGGACCTACGAGCAGTACTTC. Translated: CASSSQTRTYEQYF.

On this clonotype itself: At one boundary the junction diverges from the germline segment, which might be a read error. The chain's CDR3 is CAISSPPRGNSPLHF. The DNA of the CDR3 is TGTGCCATCAGTTCCCCCCCCAGGGGTAATTCACCCCTCCACTTT. V usage is TRBV28 and J usage is TRBJ1-6; D perhaps matches TRBD1 (6 bases). Germline CDR1 is MDHEN and CDR2 is SYDVKM. The CDR3 is 15 amino acids.

This clonotype was detected only once. A read error may be the cause here, since a much bigger clone is one base away. The chain has TRBV18 and TRBJ2-1; a weak D match, TRBD2 (6 bases). Germline lookup yields CDR1 KGHSH and CDR2 LQKENI. The CDR3 consists of 15 residues. CDR3 protein: CTSSSTSSSYNEQFF. CDR3 coding DNA: TGTACCAGCTCGTCGACTAGTTCCTCCTACAATGAGCAGTTCTTC.

Details on this clonotype: This may stem from a read error, because a much larger clone lies one nucleotide away. The J gene is TRBJ2-5, the V gene TRBV5-1; TRBD2 aligns across 7 bases. The CDR3 consists of 17 residues. With 7 bases clipped from V and 5 bases from J, the junction kept 20 bases outside the gene matches. Germline V CDR1 and CDR2: SGHRS, YFSETQ. The CDR3 protein is CASDPTGAPSGRETQYF. As DNA, the CDR3 is TGCGCCAGCGATCCCACCGGGGCGCCTAGCGGTAGGGAGACCCAGTACTTC.

Points on this clonotype: A read error may produce the germline difference seen at one junction end. The rearrangement links TRBV6-4 to TRBJ2-3; 8 nucleotides match TRBD2. There are 15 residues in the CDR3. Germline assignment: CDR1 MRHNA and CDR2 SNTAGT. The CDR3 nucleotides are TGTGCGAGCAGTCCCTTGGCGGGGGGCGGAGATATGCAGTATTTT. Translating gives CASSPLAGGGDMQYF.

This clonotype was observed a handful of times. CDR3 DNA: TGCAGCGTCTGGTACAGTTTAACCGTTGGCTACACCTTC. It specifies CSVWYSLTVGYTF. The rearrangement joins TRBV29-1 to TRBJ1-2; D gene ambiguous. CDR1 SQVTM and CDR2 ANQGSEA come from the germline V gene. Trimming cost V 6 bases and J 7 bases, with 18 bases left between them. This CDR3 comprises 13 residues.

A note on this clonotype: Since a much larger clone is just one base distant, this may be a read error. CDR3 bases: TGCAATGCTCACGATCCGGCAGGTCCCTACGAGCAGTACTTC. It encodes CNAHDPAGPYEQYF. The chain recombines TRBV20-1 with TRBJ2-7; no clear D gene. This CDR3 has 14 amino acids. Germline V lookup: CDR1 DFQATT, CDR2 SNEGSKA (reference sequence).

The V call is TRBV10-3, the J call TRBJ1-2; no definite D call. From germline, CDR1 is ENHRY and CDR2 SYGVKD. The CDR3 consists of 13 residues. The germline V and J ends were trimmed by 4 bases and 6 bases, with 12 bases remaining between them. CDR3 DNA: TGTGCCATCAGTGCAAGTCCGGGCCATGGCTACACCTTC. Translating it yields CAISASPGHGYTF.

This clonotype was recorded many times. This may be a read error, as it is one base from a much larger clone. This rearrangement joins TRBV11-3 to TRBJ2-1; TRBD2 matches at 7 bases. CDR1 SGHNT and CDR2 YENEEA come from the germline V gene. V lost 1 base, J lost 12 bases, and 12 bases stayed unmatched. This CDR3 region has 15 residues. The CDR3 here is CASSLGLRDYGGQFF. The CDR3 bases are TGTGCCAGCAGCTTAGGCCTCCGGGACTACGGTGGGCAGTTCTTC.

Points on this clonotype: Its ends do not fully match the called genes, so a read error is possible. The genes are TRBV9 and TRBJ2-7; tentatively, D is TRBD2 (6 bases). The CDR3 sequence is 12 residues long. Germline V gene sequence: CDR1 SGDLS, CDR2 YYNGEE. CDR3 in amino acids: CTSSPGGAEQYF. In nucleotides, the CDR3 is TGTACCAGCAGCCCCGGGGGAGCCGAGCAGTACTTC.

This clonotype showed up just a few times. One base away lies a much larger clone, so this may be a sequencing read error. This rearrangement joins TRBV4-1 to TRBJ1-2; D unclear. Germline assignment: CDR1 MGHRA and CDR2 YSYEKL. There are 11 residues in the CDR3. The CDR3 coding sequence is TGCGCCAGCAGCCAAGATTTCGAGAAGGCCTTC. This encodes CASSQDFEKAF.

Only one count was recorded for this clonotype. No conserved phenylalanine or tryptophan ends this CDR3, so it is likely a read error. This chain uses TRBV6-5 with TRBJ2-7; 7 positions match TRBD1. Trimming took 6 bases from V and 2 from J; bases not matched to a gene: 13. Germline loops: CDR1 MNHEY, CDR2 SVGAGI. The CDR3 is 16 residues long. CDR3 sequence reads: CASSWDSRGSPYEQYI. The CDR3 DNA is TGTGCCAGCAGCTGGGACAGCAGAGGAAGCCCCTACGAGCAGTACATC.